This T cell receptor (beta chain) was sequenced in a study of T-cell reconstitution after alpha-beta-depleted transplantation in children (dated by TCRdb to about 2016). About the full investigation: T-cell immune reconstitution after TCRalphabeta/CD19-depleted allogeneic hematopoietic cell transplantation in children was quantitatively tracked in the study by means of TCR repertoire profiling.

Library construction relied on PCR. Sequencing instrument: Illumina HiSeq 2500. Molecular barcoding was employed in the preparation of TCR libraries, with unique molecular identifiers being used to normalize TCRbeta repertoire quantification. TCRdb reran the public reads through fastp at Q25 and MiXCR, keeping productive beta chains. Each CDR3 protein appears once, grouped with its most common genes and DNA. The sample table lists some 78,000 distinct CDR3 sequences, 12% to 15% of them with a count of one. Together, the top ten hold 27% of the sample. The germline V gene (reference sequence) supplies CDR1 SEHNR and CDR2 FQNEAQ. Counted from cysteine to phenylalanine, this CDR3 has 13 amino acids. Only the CDR3 region is kept as DNA, spanning 39 bases read in frame from base 1. Trimming removed 4 bases from V and 3 bases from J, leaving 9 bases between the germline ends. For this clonotype: Which antigen it targets is not known. No clone much larger than this one lies a single base away; base qualities are absent.

This sample's treatment or condition label indicates: allogeneic hematopoietic cell transplantation with graft depleted of TCRalphabeta T cells and CD19 B cells. The transplant recipients were children given TCRalphabeta/CD19-depleted allogeneic hematopoietic cell grafts. Study-wide findings and limitations: Apparently early alphabetaT-cell count recovery about two months after transplant reportedly relied on only several hundred rapidly expanded clones derived from non-depleted graft cells. In some patients, high TCRbeta diversity at day 60 was attributed to recipient T cells and intrathymic progenitors that had survived conditioning. Over subsequent months, a decline in hyperexpanded clone frequencies was noted, and after one year, T-cell counts and TCRbeta diversity were mostly ascribed to newly produced T cells.

The TCR was taken from a male patient aged 2 to 10 who had a stem cell transplant for acute lymphoblastic leukemia, so the T cells may come from the graft donor. This sequence uses TRBV7-9 and TRBJ1-1, and perhaps TRBD1 as D gene, on 5 matching bases. This specimen was PBMCs, mostly from graft donor cells, taken 180 days after TCRalphabeta/CD19-depleted stem cell transplant. The CDR3: CASSYGGHTEAFF. The nucleotides read TGTGCCAGCAGCTACGGGGGTCACACTGAAGCTTTCTTT.